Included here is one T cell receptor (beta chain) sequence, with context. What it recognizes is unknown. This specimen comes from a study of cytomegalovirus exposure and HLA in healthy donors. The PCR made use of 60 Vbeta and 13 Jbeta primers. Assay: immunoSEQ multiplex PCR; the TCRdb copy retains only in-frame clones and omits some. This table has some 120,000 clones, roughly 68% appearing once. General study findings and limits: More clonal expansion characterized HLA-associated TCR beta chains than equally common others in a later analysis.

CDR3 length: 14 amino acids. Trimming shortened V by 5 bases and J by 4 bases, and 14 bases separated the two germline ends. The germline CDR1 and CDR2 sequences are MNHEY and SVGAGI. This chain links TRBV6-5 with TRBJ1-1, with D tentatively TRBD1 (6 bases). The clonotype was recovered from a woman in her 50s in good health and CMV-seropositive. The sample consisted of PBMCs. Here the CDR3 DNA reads TGTGCCAGCAGTGAAGGGGGGGGGAGCACTGAAGCTTTCTTT. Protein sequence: CASSEGGGSTEAFF.